This is a list of T cell receptor beta chains from one sample in a study of blood T cell repertoires in COVID-19. Repertoires were generated with immunoSEQ multiplex PCR, while TCRdb's copy carries only in-frame clones and drops some. The sample lists roughly 190,000 clones, roughly 80% seen once, with 12% in the top ten. Material for sequencing was peripheral blood. The receptors stem from a woman in her 50s with acute or convalescent COVID-19. The CDR3 runs from the conserved cysteine through the conserved F or W. The D gene is left open where the match is weak. Part of the rows lack a size; the others show once, few, many or a class for expanded clones.

abundance,len,j_gene,v_gene,d_gene,CDR3aa,CDR3nt
NA,11,TRBJ1-1,TRBV20-1,NA,CSAEEVTEAFF,TGCAGTGCCGAGGAAGTCACTGAAGCTTTCTTT
few,17,TRBJ1-1,TRBV2,TRBD1,CASSEVDRVRSNTEAFF,TGTGCCAGCAGTGAGGTCGACAGGGTCCGGAGTAACACTGAAGCTTTCTTT
NA,17,TRBJ2-6,TRBV5-1,TRBD2,CASSQSGTSSGANVLTF,TGCGCCAGCAGCCAATCCGGGACTAGTTCTGGGGCCAACGTCCTGACTTTC
NA,16,TRBJ2-2,TRBV11-2,NA,CASSFQSGVETGELFF,TGTGCCAGCAGCTTTCAGTCGGGGGTGGAGACCGGGGAGCTGTTTTTT
NA,14,TRBJ1-1,TRBV24-1,TRBD1,CATSDLNDRVGAFF,TGTGCCACCAGTGACCTGAATGACAGGGTTGGGGCTTTCTTT
few,13,TRBJ1-1,TRBV10-1,TRBD1,CASRDRESTEAFF,TGCGCCAGCCGGGACAGGGAGAGCACTGAAGCTTTCTTT
NA,15,TRBJ1-3,TRBV18,NA,CASSPQISSGNTIYF,TGTGCCAGCTCACCTCAAATTAGCTCTGGAAACACCATATATTTT
NA,16,TRBJ2-7,TRBV30,NA,CAWSAGHIRSSYEQYF,TGTGCCTGGAGTGCCGGACACATACGCAGCTCCTACGAGCAGTACTTC
NA,15,TRBJ1-6,TRBV11-2,TRBD1,CASRRTGTYNSPLHF,TGTGCCAGCAGGAGGACAGGGACGTATAATTCACCCCTCCACTTT
NA,13,TRBJ1-1,TRBV28,NA,CASSLGGTTEAFF,TGTGCCAGCAGCTTAGGGGGGACCACTGAAGCTTTCTTT
NA,17,TRBJ2-2,TRBV19,TRBD2,CASSLLPSGANTGELFF,TGTGCCAGTAGCCTTCTCCCTAGCGGGGCGAACACCGGGGAGCTGTTTTTT
NA,15,TRBJ1-2,TRBV18,TRBD1,CASSPTGGANYGYTF,TGTGCCAGCTCACCTACAGGGGGTGCTAACTATGGCTACACCTTC
NA,13,TRBJ1-5,TRBV6-5,NA,CASSYSGSQPQHF,TGTGCCAGCAGTTACTCTGGCAGTCAGCCCCAGCATTTT
NA,17,TRBJ2-1,TRBV7-8,TRBD2,CASSLATSGGSYNEQFF,TGTGCCAGCAGCTTAGCAACTAGCGGGGGGTCTTACAATGAGCAGTTCTTC
NA,17,TRBJ2-3,TRBV15,NA,CATSREGLGLNTDTQYF,TGTGCCACCAGCAGAGAGGGGCTAGGGCTAAACACAGATACGCAGTATTTT
once,15,TRBJ1-1,TRBV11-2,NA,CASSRQILMNTEAFF,TGTGCCAGCAGCAGACAGATACTCATGAACACTGAAGCTTTCTTT
NA,17,TRBJ1-1,TRBV28,NA,CASSLVAGFDMNTEAFF,TGTGCCAGCAGTTTAGTGGCAGGGTTCGACATGAACACTGAAGCTTTCTTT
NA,17,TRBJ1-6,TRBV7-2,NA,CASSLGGGGWNNSPLHF,TGTGCCAGCAGCTTAGGGGGCGGGGGTTGGAATAATTCACCCCTCCACTTT
NA,13,TRBJ1-6,TRBV6-5,TRBD1,CASGDRGDSPLHF,TGTGCCAGCGGAGACAGGGGGGATTCACCCCTCCACTTT
NA,15,TRBJ2-3,TRBV5-8,NA,CASSFGRQSTDTQYF,TGTGCCAGCAGCTTCGGGAGACAGAGCACAGATACGCAGTATTTT
NA,12,TRBJ1-4,TRBV21-1,NA,CASKRFNEKLFF,TGTGCCAGCAAGCGCTTTAATGAAAAACTGTTTTTT
NA,16,TRBJ1-2,TRBV6-1,NA,CASSEDGGARVYGYTF,TGTGCCAGCAGTGAAGATGGCGGGGCGCGTGTCTATGGCTACACCTTC
NA,14,TRBJ2-7,TRBV6-1,TRBD1,CASSEGTGKYEQYF,TGTGCCAGCAGTGAGGGGACAGGGAAATACGAGCAGTACTTC
NA,15,TRBJ1-6,TRBV6-5,NA,CASSYDGADNSPLHF,TGTGCCAGCAGTTACGACGGAGCAGATAATTCACCCCTCCACTTT
NA,15,TRBJ2-5,TRBV4-1,NA,CASSQESTGLVSQYF,TGCGCCAGCAGCCAAGAATCAACAGGTCTTGTGTCCCAGTACTTC
NA,13,TRBJ2-1,TRBV7-2,NA,CASSLVLANEQFF,TGTGCCAGCAGCTTAGTACTAGCAAATGAGCAGTTCTTC
NA,15,TRBJ1-2,TRBV5-1,NA,CASSSGTFVYHGYTF,TGCGCCAGCAGCTCGGGGACATTCGTCTACCATGGCTACACCTTC
NA,16,TRBJ1-2,TRBV6-1,TRBD1,CASSELQGLWDYGYTF,TGTGCCAGCAGTGAACTACAGGGGTTGTGGGACTATGGCTACACCTTC
few,16,TRBJ2-1,TRBV24-1,NA,CATSDRLAKSYNEQFF,TGTGCCACCAGTGATAGGCTAGCGAAGTCCTACAATGAGCAGTTCTTC
NA,22,TRBJ2-1,TRBV9,TRBD2,CASSVGLAGPQGGFRSYNEQFF,TGTGCCAGCAGCGTAGGGCTAGCGGGCCCCCAAGGGGGGTTTAGGTCCTACAATGAGCAGTTCTTC
once,16,TRBJ2-2,TRBV18,NA,CASSRVTGANTGELFF,TGTGCCAGCTCACGTGTTACGGGGGCGAACACCGGGGAGCTGTTTTTT
NA,14,TRBJ1-4,TRBV28,NA,CASSFTGFSEKLFF,TGTGCCAGCAGTTTTACGGGGTTTAGCGAAAAACTGTTTTTT